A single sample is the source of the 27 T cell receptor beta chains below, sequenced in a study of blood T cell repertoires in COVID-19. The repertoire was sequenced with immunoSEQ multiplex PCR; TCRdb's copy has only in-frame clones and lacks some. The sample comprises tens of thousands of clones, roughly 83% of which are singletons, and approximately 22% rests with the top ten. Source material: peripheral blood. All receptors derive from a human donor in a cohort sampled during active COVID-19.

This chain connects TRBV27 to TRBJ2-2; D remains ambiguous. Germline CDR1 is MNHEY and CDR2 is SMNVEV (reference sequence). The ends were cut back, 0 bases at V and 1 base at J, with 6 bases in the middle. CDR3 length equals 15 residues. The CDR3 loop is CASSLSAVNTGELFF. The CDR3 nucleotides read TGTGCCAGCAGTTTATCTGCGGTGAACACCGGGGAGCTGTTTTTT.

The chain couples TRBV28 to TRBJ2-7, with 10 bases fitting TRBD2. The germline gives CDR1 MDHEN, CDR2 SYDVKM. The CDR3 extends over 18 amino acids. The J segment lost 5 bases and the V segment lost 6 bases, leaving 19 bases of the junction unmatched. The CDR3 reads CASSPFREGLAGAHEQYF. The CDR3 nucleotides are TGTGCCAGCAGCCCCTTCAGGGAGGGCCTAGCGGGAGCCCACGAGCAGTACTTC.

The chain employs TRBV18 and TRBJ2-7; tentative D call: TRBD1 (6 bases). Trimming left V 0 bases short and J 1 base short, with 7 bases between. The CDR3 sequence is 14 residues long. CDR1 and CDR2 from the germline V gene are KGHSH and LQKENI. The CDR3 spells CASSPPGASYEQYF. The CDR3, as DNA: TGTGCCAGCTCACCACCGGGGGCATCCTACGAGCAGTACTTC.

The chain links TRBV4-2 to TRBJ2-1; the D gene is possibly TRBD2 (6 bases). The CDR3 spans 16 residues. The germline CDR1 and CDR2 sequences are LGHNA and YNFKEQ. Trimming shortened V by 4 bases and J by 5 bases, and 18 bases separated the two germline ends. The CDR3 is CASSRERATYNNEQFF. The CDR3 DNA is TGTGCCAGCAGCCGGGAGCGGGCGACTTACAACAATGAGCAGTTCTTC.

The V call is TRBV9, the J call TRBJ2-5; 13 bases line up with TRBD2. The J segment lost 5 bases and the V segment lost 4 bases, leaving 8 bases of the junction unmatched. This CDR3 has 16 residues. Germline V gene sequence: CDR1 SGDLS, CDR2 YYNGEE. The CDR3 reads CASSPTSGRVGETQYF. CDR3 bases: TGTGCCAGCAGCCCCACTAGCGGGAGGGTCGGTGAGACCCAGTACTTC.

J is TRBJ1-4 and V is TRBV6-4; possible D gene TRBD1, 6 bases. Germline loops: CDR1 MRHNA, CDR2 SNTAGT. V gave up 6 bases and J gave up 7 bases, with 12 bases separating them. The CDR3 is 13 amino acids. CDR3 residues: CASRGADGEKLFF. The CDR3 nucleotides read TGTGCCAGCAGGGGGGCGGATGGTGAAAAACTGTTTTTT.

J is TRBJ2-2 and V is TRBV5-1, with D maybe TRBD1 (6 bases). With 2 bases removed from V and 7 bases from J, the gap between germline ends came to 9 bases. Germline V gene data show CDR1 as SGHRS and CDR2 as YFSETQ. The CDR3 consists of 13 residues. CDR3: CASSLQGGGELFF. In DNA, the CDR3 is TGCGCCAGCAGCTTACAGGGTGGCGGGGAGCTGTTTTTT. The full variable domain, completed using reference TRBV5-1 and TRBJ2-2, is KAGVTQTPRYLIKTRGQQVTLSCSPISGHRSVSWYQQTPGQGLQFLFEYFSETQRNKGNFPGRFSGRQFSNSRSEMNVSTLELGDSALYLCASSLQGGGELFFGEGSRLTVL.

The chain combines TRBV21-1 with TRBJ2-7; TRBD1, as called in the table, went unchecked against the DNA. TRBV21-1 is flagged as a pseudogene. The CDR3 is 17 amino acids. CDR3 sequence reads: CASSKHRRQDSTWEQYF. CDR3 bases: TGTGCCAGCAGCAAACACCGACGACAGGACAGTACGTGGGAGCAGTACTTC.

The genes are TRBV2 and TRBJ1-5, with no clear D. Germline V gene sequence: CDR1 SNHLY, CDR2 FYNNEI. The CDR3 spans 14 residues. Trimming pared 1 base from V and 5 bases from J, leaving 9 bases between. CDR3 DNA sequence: TGTGCCAGCAGTGAAGATAATGGGCATCAGCCCCAGCATTTT. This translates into CASSEDNGHQPQHF.

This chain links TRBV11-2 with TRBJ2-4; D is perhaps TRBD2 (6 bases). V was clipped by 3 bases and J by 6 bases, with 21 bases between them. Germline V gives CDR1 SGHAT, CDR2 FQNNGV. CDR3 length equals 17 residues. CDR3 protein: CASSLIKGPLGGNIQYF. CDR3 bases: TGTGCCAGCAGCTTGATTAAGGGTCCCCTGGGGGGAAACATTCAGTACTTC. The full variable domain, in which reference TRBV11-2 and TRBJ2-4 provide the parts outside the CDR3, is EAGVAQSPRYKIIEKRQSVAFWCNPISGHATLYWYQQILGQGPKLLIQFQNNGVVDDSQLPKDRFSAERLKGVDSTLKIQPAKLEDSAVYLCASSLIKGPLGGNIQYFGAGTRLSVL.

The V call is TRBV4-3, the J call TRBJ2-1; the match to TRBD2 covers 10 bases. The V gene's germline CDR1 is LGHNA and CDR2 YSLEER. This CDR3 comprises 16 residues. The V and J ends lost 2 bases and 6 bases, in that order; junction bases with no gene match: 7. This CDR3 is CASSQWPASGSNEQFF. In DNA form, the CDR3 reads TGCGCCAGCAGCCAATGGCCGGCTAGCGGGAGCAATGAGCAGTTCTTC.

CDR3 DNA sequence: TGTGCCACCAGTGATGCCCGCGATCCTAGCACAGATACGCAGTATTTT. Protein product: CATSDARDPSTDTQYF. The V gene is TRBV24-1, the J gene TRBJ2-3, with unresolved D. The CDR3 covers 16 residues. CDR1 is KGHDR and CDR2 is SFDVKD in the germline V gene. The V gene lost 3 bases and the J gene lost 0 bases, with 12 bases spanning the gap.

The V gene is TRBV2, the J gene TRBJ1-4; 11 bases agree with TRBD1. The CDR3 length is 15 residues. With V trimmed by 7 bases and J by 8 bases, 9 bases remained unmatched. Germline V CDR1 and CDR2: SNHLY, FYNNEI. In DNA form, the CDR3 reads TGTGCCAGCACCTGGATGGGGACAGGGGGAGAAAAACTGTTTTTT. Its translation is CASTWMGTGGEKLFF.

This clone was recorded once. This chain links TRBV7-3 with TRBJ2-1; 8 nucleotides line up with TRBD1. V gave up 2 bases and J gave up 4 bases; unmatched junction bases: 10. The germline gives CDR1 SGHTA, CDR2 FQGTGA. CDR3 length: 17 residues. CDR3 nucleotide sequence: TGTGCCAGCAGCTTAGCTGAGACAGGGGCCATTTACAATGAGCAGTTCTTC. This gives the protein CASSLAETGAIYNEQFF.

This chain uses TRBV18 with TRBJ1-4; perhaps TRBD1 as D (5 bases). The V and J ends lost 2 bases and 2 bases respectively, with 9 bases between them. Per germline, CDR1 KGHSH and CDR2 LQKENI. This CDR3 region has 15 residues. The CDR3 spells CASSPTGGTNEKLFF. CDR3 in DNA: TGTGCCAGCTCACCAACCGGGGGGACTAATGAAAAACTGTTTTTT.

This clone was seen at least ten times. CDR3 loop: CASSLGLEVGYEQYF. The CDR3 DNA sequence: TGTGCCAGCAGCTTAGGACTAGAGGTTGGCTACGAGCAGTACTTC. J is TRBJ2-7 and V is TRBV7-2; D is perhaps TRBD2 (6 bases). V was pared by 1 base and J by 3 bases, with 13 bases between. This CDR3 spans 15 amino acids. CDR1 and CDR2 from the germline V gene are SGHTA and FQGNSA.

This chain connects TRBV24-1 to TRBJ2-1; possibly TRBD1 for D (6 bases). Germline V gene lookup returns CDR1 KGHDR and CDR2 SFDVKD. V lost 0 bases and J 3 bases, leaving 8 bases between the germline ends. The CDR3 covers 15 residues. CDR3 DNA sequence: TGTGCCACCAGTGATTTGCAGGGGTTCTACAATGAGCAGTTCTTC. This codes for CATSDLQGFYNEQFF.

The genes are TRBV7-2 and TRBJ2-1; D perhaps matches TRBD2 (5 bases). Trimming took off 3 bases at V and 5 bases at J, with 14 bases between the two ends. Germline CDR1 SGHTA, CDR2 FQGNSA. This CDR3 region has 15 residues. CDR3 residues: CASSFDRGYHNEQFF. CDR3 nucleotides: TGTGCCAGCAGCTTCGACCGAGGGTACCACAATGAGCAGTTCTTC.

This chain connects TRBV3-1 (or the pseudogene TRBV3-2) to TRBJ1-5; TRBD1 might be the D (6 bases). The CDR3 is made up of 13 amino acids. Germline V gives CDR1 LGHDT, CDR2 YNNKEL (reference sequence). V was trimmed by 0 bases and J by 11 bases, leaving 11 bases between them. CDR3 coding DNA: TGTGCCAGCAGCCAAGATCGGGGGGCGGCCCAGCATTTT. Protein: CASSQDRGAAQHF.

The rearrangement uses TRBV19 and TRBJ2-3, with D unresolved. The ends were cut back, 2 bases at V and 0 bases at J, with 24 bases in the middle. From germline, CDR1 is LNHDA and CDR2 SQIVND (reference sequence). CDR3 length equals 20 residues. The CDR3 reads CASSIRRNLPWITSTDTQYF. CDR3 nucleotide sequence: TGTGCCAGTAGTATAAGGCGGAATCTCCCATGGATTACTAGCACAGATACGCAGTATTTT.

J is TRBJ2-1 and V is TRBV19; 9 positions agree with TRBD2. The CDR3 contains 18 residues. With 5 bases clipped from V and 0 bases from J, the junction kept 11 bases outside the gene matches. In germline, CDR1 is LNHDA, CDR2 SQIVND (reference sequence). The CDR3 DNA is TGTGCCAGTAGTGAGGAACTAGCGGGTGGAAGCTCCTACAATGAGCAGTTCTTC. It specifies CASSEELAGGSSYNEQFF.

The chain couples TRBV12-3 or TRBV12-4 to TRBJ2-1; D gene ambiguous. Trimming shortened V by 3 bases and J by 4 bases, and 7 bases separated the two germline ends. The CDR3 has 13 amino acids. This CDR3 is CASSFQLYNEQFF. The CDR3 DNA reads TGTGCCAGCAGTTTCCAACTTTACAATGAGCAGTTCTTC.

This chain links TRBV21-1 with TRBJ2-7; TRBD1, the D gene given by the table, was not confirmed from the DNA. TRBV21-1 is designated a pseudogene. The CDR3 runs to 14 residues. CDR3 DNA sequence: TGTGCCAGCAGCAGACAGGGGTCCTCCTACGAGCAGTACTTC. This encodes CASSRQGSSYEQYF.

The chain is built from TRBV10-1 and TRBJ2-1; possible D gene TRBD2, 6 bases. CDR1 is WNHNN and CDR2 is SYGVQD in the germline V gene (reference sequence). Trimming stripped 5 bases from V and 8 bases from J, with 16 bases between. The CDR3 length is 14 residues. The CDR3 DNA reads TGCGCCAGCAGTTCTGGAGGGGATAAGTATGAGCAGTTCTTC. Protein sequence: CASSSGGDKYEQFF.

The CDR3 region is CASSLTSGSVLYRHEQFF. Here the CDR3 DNA reads TGTGCCAGCAGCTTAACTAGCGGGAGTGTCCTCTACCGACATGAGCAGTTCTTC. V is TRBV7-2 and J is TRBJ2-1; 11 bases agree with TRBD2. Germline V gene data show CDR1 as SGHTA and CDR2 as FQGNSA. The junction had 14 bases not matched to a gene; V was cut back by 2 bases and J by 8 bases. The CDR3 loop spans 18 amino acids.

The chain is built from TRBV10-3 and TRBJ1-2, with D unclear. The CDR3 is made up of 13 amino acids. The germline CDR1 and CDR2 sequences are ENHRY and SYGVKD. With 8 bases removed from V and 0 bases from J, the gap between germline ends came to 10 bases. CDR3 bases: TGTGCCATCTCTACCGCGGCTAACTATGGCTACACCTTC. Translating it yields CAISTAANYGYTF.

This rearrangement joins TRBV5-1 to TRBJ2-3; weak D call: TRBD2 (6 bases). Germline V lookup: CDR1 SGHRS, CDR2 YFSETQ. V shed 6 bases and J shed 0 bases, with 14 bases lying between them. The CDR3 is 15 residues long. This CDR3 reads CASTTSGVSTDTQYF. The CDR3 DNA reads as TGCGCCAGCACCACCTCGGGAGTTAGCACAGATACGCAGTATTTT.